These T cell receptor beta chains were read from a single sample in a study of shared clonotypes between healthy human individuals. Only in-frame clones appear in the TCRdb table, and some are missing; sequencing was by immunoSEQ multiplex PCR. The sample contains about 510,000 clones, 95% to 97% of which appear only once. Source material: naive CD4+ T cells sorted from blood. The receptors come from a woman under 40 in good health. Both conserved end residues are trimmed from each CDR3.

j_call v_call cdr3_aa
TRBJ1-2 TRBV5-4 ASSLQQASYGYT
TRBJ1-3 TRBV10-2 ASSESLDLHSGNTIY
TRBJ1-2 TRBV11-2 ASSSSLVAGYT
TRBJ2-7 TRBV9 ASSVAGDLSYEQY
TRBJ2-5 TRBV19 ASSVTRDRDYQETQY
TRBJ2-2 TRBV4-1 ASSQDVFSGELF
TRBJ2-2 TRBV6-4 ASSSGTANTGELF
TRBJ2-2 TRBV19 ASRASGEGTGELF
TRBJ2-3 TRBV2 ASKGGTTDTQY
TRBJ2-3 TRBV5-1 ASSYLVSTDTQY